These 15 T cell receptor beta chains share one sample of origin, sequenced in a study of T cell clonality in common variable immunodeficiency (dated by TCRdb to between 2014 and 2017). General conclusions and limits of the study: CVID TCRbeta sequences were reported to have fewer deletions and N-nucleotide insertions and to lack highly modified clones with 13 or more V deletions.

To prepare the library, the immunoSEQ multiplex PCR assay was applied. TCRdb retrieved this table from immuneACCESS and kept in-frame rearrangements only. Not all clones are present; in checked studies, unresolved V genes account for under half, and no reason is known for the remainder. This sample holds 2,000 to 3,000 clones in total, without any singletons. The top ten clones comprise around 12% of the sample. No antigen has been assigned to these receptors. Input material: peripheral blood mononuclear cells. The receptors originated from a human donor with common variable immunodeficiency.

On this clone: The read gets to within 3 residues of the CDR3 end, and the germline J gene fills in the rest. The chain couples TRBV18 to TRBJ2-7, with D possibly matching TRBD2 (5 bases). The CDR3 spans 12 residues. The germline CDR1 and CDR2 sequences are KGHSH and LQKENI. The V gene lost 6 bases and the J gene lost 6 bases, with 12 bases spanning the gap. The CDR3 loop reads CASSQTKSEQYF. Partial CDR3 DNA: TGTGCCAGCTCGCAGACTAAATCCGAG. Based on the CDR3 plus reference TRBV18 and TRBJ2-7, the full variable domain is NAGVMQNPRHLVRRRGQEARLRCSPMKGHSHVYWYRQLPEEGLKFMVYLQKENIIDESGMPKERFSAEFPKEGPSILRIQQVVRGDSAAYFCASSQTKSEQYFGPGTRLTVT.

In the case of this clone: The read ends 3 residues shy of where the CDR3 ends; the end is completed using the germline J gene. The genes are TRBV11-2 and TRBJ1-1, with D hard to call. CDR1 SGHAT and CDR2 FQNNGV come from the germline V gene. Trimming pared 1 base from V and 0 bases from J, leaving 9 bases between. The length of the CDR3 is 15 residues. The CDR3 reads CASSLGPGLNTEAFF. The CDR3 bases that were read are TGTGCCAGCAGCTTAGGCCCGGGGTTGAACACTGAA.

This clone was observed a handful of times. With the read ending 3 residues before the CDR3 end, the germline J gene is used to fill in that end. The chain has TRBV18 and TRBJ1-2, with D possibly being TRBD1 (5 bases). V shed 6 bases and J shed 4 bases, with 12 bases lying between them. CDR1 and CDR2 (germline): KGHSH, LQKENI. CDR3 length equals 13 residues. The CDR3 bases that were read are TGTGCCAGCTCCCCGGCAGACAGCTATGGC. This encodes CASSPADSYG. The whole CDR3 region reads CASSPADSYGYTF.

Concerning this clone: Read data end 3 residues before the CDR3 end; the end is taken from the germline J gene. V usage is TRBV18 and J usage is TRBJ1-2; D is undetermined. Germline values: CDR1 KGHSH, CDR2 LQKENI. CDR3 length: 15 residues. Trimming removed 0 bases at V and 3 bases at J, with 11 bases between. This CDR3 is CASSPPNRGDYGYTF. The covered CDR3 bases are TGTGCCAGCTCACCACCGAACAGAGGAGACTATGGC.

Worth noting for this clone: The read ends 3 residues shy of where the CDR3 ends; the end is completed using the germline J gene. The chain carries TRBV19 and TRBJ1-2; possibly TRBD1 for D (6 bases). Deletions cut 5 bases from V and 6 bases from J, with 19 bases between. The CDR3 spans 15 residues. The germline V gene encodes CDR1 LNHDA and CDR2 SQIVND (reference sequence). Partial CDR3 DNA: TGTGCCAGTAGTCCACAGGGACGGTGGCGAAATGGC. Its translation is CASSPQGRWRNG. Given in full, the CDR3 is CASSPQGRWRNGYTF.

This clone is classed as medium-sized. The read ends 3 residues shy of where the CDR3 ends; the end is completed using the germline J gene. This chain uses TRBV3-1 (or the pseudogene TRBV3-2) with TRBJ2-7; 8 positions agree with TRBD1. In germline, CDR1 is LGHDT, CDR2 YNNKEL (reference sequence). The J segment lost 6 bases and the V segment lost 1 base, leaving 11 bases of the junction unmatched. The CDR3 runs 16 residues. The part of the CDR3 DNA that was read is TGTGCCAGCAGCCAAGTTTTCGGACAGGGATTACTCGAG. Protein sequence: CASSQVFGQGLLE. The whole CDR3 sequence reads CASSQVFGQGLLEQYF.

This clone has only a few counts. The junction shows a germline mismatch at one end, possibly a read error. The sequenced fragment ends 3 residues before the CDR3 boundary, so the rest is inferred from the germline J gene. This chain joins TRBV7-7 and TRBJ2-7, with D possibly TRBD2 on 5 matching bases. The germline V gene encodes CDR1 SSHAT and CDR2 FNYEAQ (reference sequence). There are 15 residues in the CDR3. The covered CDR3 bases are TGTGCTAGCAGCTCCGGACCCGGGGTTGCCTACGAG. This codes for CASSSGPGVAYE. The entire CDR3 is CASSSGPGVAYEQYF.

This clone was counted only a few times. The read ends 3 residues shy of where the CDR3 ends; the end is completed using the germline J gene. The V call is TRBV30, the J call TRBJ1-2; D not certain. From germline, CDR1 is GTSNPN and CDR2 SVGIG (reference sequence). Trimming took 0 bases from V and 7 from J, leaving 12 bases between them. The CDR3 consists of 13 residues. This chain's CDR3 is CAWSVNCCSGYTF. The CDR3 bases that were read are TGTGCCTGGAGTGTTAACTGCTGCTCTGGC.

This clone showed up just a few times. The observed sequence ends 3 residues before the CDR3 terminus, with the missing tail filled in from the germline J gene. This chain connects TRBV29-1 to TRBJ2-7, with 12 bases fitting TRBD1. This CDR3 is 15 amino acids long. Looked up from germline, CDR1 is SQVTM and CDR2 is ANQGSEA. With 4 bases clipped from V and 2 bases from J, the junction kept 6 bases outside the gene matches. CDR3 in amino acids: CSVVLGDRGPYEQYF. The sequenced part of the CDR3 DNA is TGCAGCGTTGTCTTAGGGGACAGGGGGCCCTACGAG.

This clone has just a few counts. The read comes to an end 3 residues before the CDR3 does, leaving the germline J gene to fill in the end. V and J are TRBV7-9 and TRBJ1-1; no definite D call. V was cut by 2 bases and J by 6 bases, with 16 bases left in between. Germline values: CDR1 SEHNR, CDR2 FQNEAQ (reference sequence). This CDR3 region has 15 residues. CDR3 residues: CASSLLNRASPEAFF. The DNA read from the CDR3 is TGTGCCAGCAGCTTATTGAACAGAGCTTCCCCTGAA.

Concerning this clone itself: Sequencing ends 3 residues short of the CDR3 end; the germline J gene provides the rest. V gene TRBV7-2 combines with J gene TRBJ1-2; D is perhaps TRBD1 (5 bases). V was cut by 6 bases and J by 4 bases, with 15 bases left in between. CDR1 SGHTA and CDR2 FQGNSA come from the germline V gene. The CDR3 consists of 14 residues. CDR3 bases read: TGTGCCAGCAGGGTTGCGGGGACCTCCTATGGC. It specifies CASRVAGTSYG. The entire CDR3 is CASRVAGTSYGYTF.

The sample holds a few counts of this clone. The read halts 3 residues ahead of the CDR3 end, with the missing end drawn from the germline J gene. This chain connects TRBV18 to TRBJ2-7, with 7 bases matching TRBD1. V lost 6 bases to trimming and J lost 2 bases; unmatched junction nucleotides: 13. CDR3 length: 16 amino acids. Germline-derived CDR1 and CDR2 are KGHSH and LQKENI. The sequenced part of the CDR3 DNA is TGTGCCAGCTCTTCTCTACCGGGACAGAAAACCTACGAG. Its protein is CASSSLPGQKTYE. Given in full, the CDR3 is CASSSLPGQKTYEQYF.

This clone was recorded a few times. The read is 3 residues too short to cover the CDR3 end, so that end is filled in from the germline J gene. The chain joins TRBV7-9 to TRBJ2-7, with D perhaps TRBD1 (7 bases). This CDR3 is built from 15 residues. Germline assignment: CDR1 SEHNR and CDR2 FQNEAQ (reference sequence). V lost 2 bases to trimming and J lost 2 bases, with 13 bases between them. The CDR3 sequence: CASSLFFRGAYEQYF. The covered CDR3 bases are TGTGCCAGCAGCTTATTTTTCAGGGGGGCCTACGAG. The full variable domain, in which reference TRBV7-9 and TRBJ2-7 provide the parts outside the CDR3, is DTGVSQNPRHKITKRGQNVTFRCDPISEHNRLYWYRQTLGQGPEFLTYFQNEAQLEKSRLLSDRFSAERPKGSFSTLEIQRTEQGDSAMYLCASSLFFRGAYEQYFGPGTRLTVT.

As regards this clone: The CDR3 goes on 3 residues after the read ends, and that part is filled in from the germline J gene. The V gene is TRBV19, the J gene TRBJ1-5; possibly TRBD1 for D (5 bases). Trimming stripped 5 bases from V and 2 bases from J, with 16 bases between. This CDR3 has 16 amino acids. The germline gives CDR1 LNHDA, CDR2 SQIVND (reference sequence). The sequenced part of the CDR3 DNA is TGTGCCAGTAGTCTCCCTCGGGGGGGAGGCAATCAGCCC. It encodes CASSLPRGGGNQP. The CDR3, in full, reads CASSLPRGGGNQPQHF.

By sample share, this clone is medium-sized. The read halts 3 residues ahead of the CDR3 end, with the missing end drawn from the germline J gene. The genes are TRBV20-1 and TRBJ1-2; TRBD1 matches at 8 bases. V was pared by 0 bases and J by 2 bases, with 5 bases of the junction left unmatched. Germline V gene sequence: CDR1 DFQATT, CDR2 SNEGSKA (reference sequence). This CDR3 region has 15 residues. The CDR3 here is CSARDRDRRNYGYTF. The DNA read from the CDR3 is TGCAGTGCTAGAGATAGGGACAGGCGGAACTATGGC.